This entry lists 11 T cell receptor beta chains sequenced from one sample in a study of T-cell reconstitution after alpha-beta-depleted transplantation in children. Preparation of the TCRbeta library used unique molecular identifiers. TCRdb redid the calling of the PCR reads with MiXCR, one entry per CDR3 protein. This sample has approximately 800,000 distinct CDR3 sequences, with approximately 15% found just once. The sample here was PBMCs, mostly from graft donor cells, taken 360 days after TCRalphabeta/CD19-depleted stem cell transplant. These receptors were taken from a male patient aged 10-17 years who had a stem cell transplant for acute lymphoblastic leukemia, so the T cells may come from the graft donor.

The sample holds many counts of this clonotype. The chain uses TRBV5-1 and TRBJ1-5; D is unresolved. Germline loops: CDR1 SGHRS, CDR2 YFSETQ. The CDR3 sequence is 13 residues long. The V gene lost 0 bases and the J gene lost 5 bases, with 6 bases spanning the gap. This CDR3 reads CASSLVGYQPQHF. For the CDR3, the DNA is TGCGCCAGCAGCTTGGTCGGTTATCAGCCCCAGCATTTT. Complete variable domain (other parts from reference TRBV5-1 and TRBJ1-5): KAGVTQTPRYLIKTRGQQVTLSCSPISGHRSVSWYQQTPGQGLQFLFEYFSETQRNKGNFPGRFSGRQFSNSRSEMNVSTLELGDSALYLCASSLVGYQPQHFGDGTRLSIL.

This chain joins TRBV5-1 and TRBJ2-7; a weak D match, TRBD2 (5 bases). The CDR3 contains 15 residues. Germline CDR1 SGHRS, CDR2 YFSETQ. Trimming shortened V by 0 bases and J by 1 base, and 11 bases separated the two germline ends. The DNA for the CDR3 is TGCGCCAGCAGCTTGGAGCCGGGATCTTCCTACGAGCAGTACTTC. Its translation: CASSLEPGSSYEQYF.

The genes are TRBV27 and TRBJ2-7; weak D call: TRBD2 (6 bases). V lost 5 bases to trimming and J lost 6 bases, with 17 bases between them. The CDR3 has 14 amino acids. Germline V gives CDR1 MNHEY, CDR2 SMNVEV (reference sequence). The CDR3 bases are TGTGCCAGCAGTCCCCTCGGGGGAGGTGGCGAGCAGTACTTC. Translated, it gives CASSPLGGGGEQYF.

Here the CDR3 DNA reads TGTGCCAGCAGCATCCGGGACGGAATGCGAGAGCAGTACTTC. Translation: CASSIRDGMREQYF. The V call is TRBV7-9, the J call TRBJ2-7, with D possibly called TRBD1 or TRBD2 (5 bases each). The CDR3 contains 14 residues. V dropped 5 bases and J dropped 7 bases, with 18 bases sitting between them. Germline V gene sequence: CDR1 SEHNR, CDR2 FQNEAQ (reference sequence).

The rearrangement links TRBV27 to TRBJ2-7; 10 bases map to TRBD2. The germline gives CDR1 MNHEY, CDR2 SMNVEV (reference sequence). CDR3 length equals 18 residues. The trim removed 3 bases at V and 4 bases at J, leaving 15 bases unmatched. DNA of the CDR3: TGTGCCAGCAGTTTCCATACCCCCAGACTAGCGGGTAAATACGAGCAGTACTTC. Residues: CASSFHTPRLAGKYEQYF.

This clonotype has at least ten counts. The gene calls are TRBV7-6 and TRBJ1-1; tentative D call: TRBD1 (5 bases). Trimming pared 5 bases from V and 2 bases from J, leaving 12 bases between. This CDR3 spans 14 amino acids. The V gene's germline CDR1 is SGHVS and CDR2 FNYEAQ. CDR3 nucleotides: TGTGCCAGCAGCCCCCGTACAGGAAACACTGAAGCTTTCTTT. This codes for CASSPRTGNTEAFF. The variable domain in full, with the rest retrieved from reference TRBV7-6 and TRBJ1-1, is GAGVSQSPRYKVTKRGQDVALRCDPISGHVSLYWYRQALGQGPEFLTYFNYEAQQDKSGLPNDRFSAERPEGSISTLTIQRTEQRDSAMYRCASSPRTGNTEAFFGQGTRLTVV.

This clonotype was seen a handful of times. The chain combines TRBV6-6 with TRBJ1-4, with TRBD1 as a possible D gene (5 bases). Germline V gives CDR1 MNHNY, CDR2 SVGAGI (reference sequence). Trimming pared 6 bases from V and 5 bases from J, leaving 16 bases between. The CDR3 is made up of 15 amino acids. The CDR3 DNA sequence: TGTGCCAGCAGACAGGACCCCCACTTCAATGAAAAACTGTTTTTT. Protein: CASRQDPHFNEKLFF.

J is TRBJ2-1 and V is TRBV7-2, with 16 bases aligning to TRBD2. The CDR3 is made up of 17 amino acids. V lost 0 bases to trimming and J lost 9 bases; unmatched junction nucleotides: 5. Germline V lookup: CDR1 SGHTA, CDR2 FQGNSA. CDR3 protein: CASSLAGLAGGPSEQFF. CDR3 DNA: TGTGCCAGCAGCTTAGCGGGACTAGCGGGAGGGCCGAGTGAGCAGTTCTTC.

This clonotype has a handful of counts. The chain uses TRBV5-1 and TRBJ2-2; 7 nucleotides agree with TRBD1. Germline trimming cut 1 base from V and 3 bases from J; bases unmatched to any gene: 6. This CDR3 is 16 amino acids long. Germline V gene lookup returns CDR1 SGHRS and CDR2 YFSETQ. The CDR3 loop reads CASSLFTGVDTGELFF. The CDR3 DNA sequence: TGCGCCAGCAGCTTGTTCACAGGGGTGGACACCGGGGAGCTGTTTTTT. Filled out from reference TRBV5-1 and TRBJ2-2, the complete variable domain reads KAGVTQTPRYLIKTRGQQVTLSCSPISGHRSVSWYQQTPGQGLQFLFEYFSETQRNKGNFPGRFSGRQFSNSRSEMNVSTLELGDSALYLCASSLFTGVDTGELFFGEGSRLTVL.

V usage is TRBV20-1 and J usage is TRBJ2-3, with D uncertain. CDR1 and CDR2 (germline): DFQATT, SNEGSKA (reference sequence). Trimming took off 5 bases at V and 1 base at J, with 10 bases between the two ends. The CDR3 has 13 residues. The CDR3 protein is CSAHNGRTDTQYF. The DNA for the CDR3 is TGCAGTGCTCACAATGGACGCACAGATACGCAGTATTTT.

The V gene is TRBV9, the J gene TRBJ2-7; D is tentatively TRBD1 or TRBD2 (5 bases each). CDR3 length: 15 residues. Germline CDR1 reads SGDLS; CDR2 reads YYNGEE. V lost 4 bases and J 4 bases, leaving 18 bases between the germline ends. CDR3 sequence: CASSSSPSTVYEQYF. CDR3 nucleotide sequence: TGTGCCAGCAGCTCTAGCCCCTCGACAGTTTACGAGCAGTACTTC.